This T cell receptor beta chain appears in the sequencing data of a study of T cells in tuberculosis. Study information: This South African cohort compared adolescents with or without latent tuberculosis against adults with active tuberculosis. Findings and limits, study-wide: Active tuberculosis TCR-alpha repertoires lay closer to GMM-specific TCRs than IGRA-negative controls, suggesting clonal expansion.

The repertoire was sequenced with immunoSEQ multiplex PCR; TCRdb's copy has only in-frame clones and lacks some. The data show tens of thousands of clones, nearly 90% seen once. This clone appeared a single time. Its antigen is not known. As for time point: new active TB diagnosis, blood taken before or within 7 days of starting treatment. This CDR3 is built from 14 residues. Deletions cut 4 bases from V and 4 bases from J, with 13 bases between. Germline V gene lookup returns CDR1 GTSNPN and CDR2 SVGIG (reference sequence). Sequenced here: PBMCs, sampled at tuberculosis diagnosis. The source of this sequence is an adult with tuberculosis. The chain joins TRBV30 to TRBJ2-2, with D possibly TRBD1 on 5 matching bases. CDR3 sequence (DNA): TGTGCCTGGACACCAGGGTCGGGCACCGGGGAGCTGTTTTTT. Amino acid sequence: CAWTPGSGTGELFF.